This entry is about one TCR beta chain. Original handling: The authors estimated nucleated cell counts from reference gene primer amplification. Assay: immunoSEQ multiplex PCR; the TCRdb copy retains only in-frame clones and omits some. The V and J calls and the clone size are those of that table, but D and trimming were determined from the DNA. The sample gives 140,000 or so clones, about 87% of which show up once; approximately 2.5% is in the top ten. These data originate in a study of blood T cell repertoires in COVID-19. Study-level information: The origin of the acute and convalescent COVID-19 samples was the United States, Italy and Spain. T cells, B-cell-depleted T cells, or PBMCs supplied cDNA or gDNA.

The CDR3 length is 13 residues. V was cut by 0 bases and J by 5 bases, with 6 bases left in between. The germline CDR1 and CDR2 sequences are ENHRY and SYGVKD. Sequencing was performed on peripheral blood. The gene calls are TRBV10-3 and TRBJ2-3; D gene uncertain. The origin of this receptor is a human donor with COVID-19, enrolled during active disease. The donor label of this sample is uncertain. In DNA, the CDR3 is TGTGCCATCAGTGAGTCCCGGGTAGATACGCAGTATTTT. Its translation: CAISESRVDTQYF.